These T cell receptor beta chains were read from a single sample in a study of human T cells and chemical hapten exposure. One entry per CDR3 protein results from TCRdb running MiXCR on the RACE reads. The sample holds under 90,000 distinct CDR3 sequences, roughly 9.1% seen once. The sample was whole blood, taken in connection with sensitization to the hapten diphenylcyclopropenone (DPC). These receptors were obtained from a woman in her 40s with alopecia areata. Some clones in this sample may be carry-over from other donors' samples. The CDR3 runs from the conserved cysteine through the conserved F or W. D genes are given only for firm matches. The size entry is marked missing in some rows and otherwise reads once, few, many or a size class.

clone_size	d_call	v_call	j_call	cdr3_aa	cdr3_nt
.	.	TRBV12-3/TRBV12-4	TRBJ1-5	CASSLGGQGSNQPQHF	TGTGCCAGCAGTTTAGGGGGGCAGGGTAGCAATCAGCCCCAGCATTTT
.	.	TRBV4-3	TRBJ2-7	CASSQRFRDYEQYF	TGCGCCAGCAGCCAACGGTTCCGGGACTACGAGCAGTACTTC
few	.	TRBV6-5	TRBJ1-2	CASSHDYGYTF	TGTGCCAGCAGTCATGACTATGGCTACACCTTC
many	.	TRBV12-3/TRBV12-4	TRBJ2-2	CASSLVGGLGELFF	TGTGCCAGCAGTCTTGTGGGCGGTCTCGGAGAGCTGTTTTTT
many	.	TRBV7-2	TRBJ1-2	CASSLGAGYGYTF	TGTGCCAGCAGCTTAGGGGCAGGCTATGGCTACACCTTC
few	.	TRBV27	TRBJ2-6	CASSSNLKGLGFGANVLTF	TGTGCCAGCAGTTCTAACCTCAAGGGGCTAGGCTTTGGGGCCAACGTCCTGACTTTC
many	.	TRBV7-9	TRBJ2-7	CASRPTGSSYEQYF	TGTGCCAGCAGACCCACAGGGAGCTCCTACGAGCAGTACTTC
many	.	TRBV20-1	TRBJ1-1	CSARAGGGTEAFF	TGCAGTGCTAGAGCTGGGGGGGGAACTGAAGCTTTCTTT
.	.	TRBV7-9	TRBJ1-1	CASSRQVVEAFF	TGTGCCAGCAGTCGACAGGTTGTTGAAGCTTTCTTT
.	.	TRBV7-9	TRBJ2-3	CASSLAVTTNTQYF	TGTGCCAGCAGCTTAGCGGTGACAACGAATACGCAGTATTTT
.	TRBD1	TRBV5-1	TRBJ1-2	CASSARTGVRMNYGYTF	TGCGCCAGCAGCGCTCGGACAGGGGTTAGGATGAACTATGGCTACACCTTC
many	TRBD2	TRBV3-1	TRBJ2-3	CASSPGGQTQYF	TGTGCCAGCAGCCCGGGGGGGCAAACGCAGTATTTT
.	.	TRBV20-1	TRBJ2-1	CSASIPRGYNEQFF	TGCAGTGCGTCAATTCCCCGGGGCTACAATGAGCAGTTCTTC
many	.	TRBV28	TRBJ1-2	CASSVGSNYGYTF	TGTGCCAGCAGTGTGGGCAGTAACTATGGCTACACCTTC
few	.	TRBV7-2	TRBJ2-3	CASSLGGRRVDTQYF	TGTGCCAGCAGCTTAGGTGGGCGCCGGGTAGATACGCAGTATTTT
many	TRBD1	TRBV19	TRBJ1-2	CASSPQGALRYGYTF	TGTGCCAGTAGTCCACAGGGGGCGCTACGCTATGGCTACACCTTC
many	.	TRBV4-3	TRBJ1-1	CASSQDLWGTEAFF	TGCGCCAGCAGCCAAGATCTTTGGGGCACTGAAGCTTTCTTT
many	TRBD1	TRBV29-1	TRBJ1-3	CSVSWDSGNTIYF	TGCAGCGTATCCTGGGACAGCGGAAACACCATATATTTT
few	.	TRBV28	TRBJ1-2	CASSLEKAYGYTF	TGTGCCAGCAGTTTAGAGAAGGCCTATGGCTACACCTTC
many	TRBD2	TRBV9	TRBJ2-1	CASSGSLAGGKYYNEQFF	TGTGCCAGCAGCGGGTCACTAGCGGGGGGGAAGTACTACAATGAGCAGTTCTTC
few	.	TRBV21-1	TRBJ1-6	CASSNPARGGSDVRSSYNSPLHF	TGTGCCAGCAGCAACCCCGCCCGGGGCGGGTCCGACGTACGGAGCTCCTATAATTCACCCCTCCACTTT
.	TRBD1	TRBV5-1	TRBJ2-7	CASSRGQGTYEQYF	TGCGCCAGCAGCCGGGGACAGGGGACCTACGAGCAGTACTTC
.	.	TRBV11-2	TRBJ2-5	CASSLEGETQYF	TGTGCCAGCAGCTTGGAAGGGGAGACCCAGTACTTC
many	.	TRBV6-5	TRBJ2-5	CASSYSRSETQYF	TGTGCCAGCAGTTACTCACGCTCGGAGACCCAGTACTTC
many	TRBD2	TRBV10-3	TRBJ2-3	CAGGGRDTQYF	TGTGCCGGCGGGGGGAGAGATACGCAGTATTTT
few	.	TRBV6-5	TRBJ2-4	CASSSNQGNIQYF	TGTGCCAGCAGTTCCAACCAGGGAAACATTCAGTACTTC
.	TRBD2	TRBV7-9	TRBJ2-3	CASSFPWTSGVQDTQYF	TGTGCCAGCAGCTTCCCCTGGACTAGCGGGGTTCAAGATACGCAGTATTTT
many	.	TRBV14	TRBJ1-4	CASSQVTAFNEKLFF	TGTGCCAGCAGCCAAGTGACAGCGTTTAATGAAAAACTGTTTTTT
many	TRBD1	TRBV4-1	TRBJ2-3	CASSPTEIRWTGDRPDTQYF	TGCGCCAGCAGCCCAACAGAAATTCGATGGACAGGGGATCGTCCAGATACGCAGTATTTT
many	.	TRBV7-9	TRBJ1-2	CASSLGSLYGYTF	TGTGCCAGCAGCTTAGGGTCCCTCTATGGCTACACCTTC
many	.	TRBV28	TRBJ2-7	CASSYPPRSGEQYF	TGTGCCAGCAGTTACCCCCCCAGGTCCGGGGAGCAGTACTTC
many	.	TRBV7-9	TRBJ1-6	CASSIEQYNSPLHF	TGTGCCAGCAGCATCGAGCAGTATAATTCACCCCTCCACTTT
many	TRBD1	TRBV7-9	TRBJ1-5	CASSAGTGVLQPQHF	TGTGCCAGCAGCGCCGGGACAGGGGTTCTTCAGCCCCAGCATTTT
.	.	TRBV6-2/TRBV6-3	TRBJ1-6	CASRLESSYNSPLHF	TGTGCCAGCAGACTCGAGAGCTCCTATAATTCACCCCTCCACTTT
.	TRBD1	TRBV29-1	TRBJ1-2	CSVAGGNYGYTF	TGCAGCGTTGCAGGGGGTAACTATGGCTACACCTTC
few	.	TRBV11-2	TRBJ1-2	CASSLVMGDYGYTF	TGTGCCAGCAGCTTAGTAATGGGGGACTATGGCTACACCTTC
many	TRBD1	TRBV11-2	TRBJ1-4	CASSLGQGGEKLFF	TGTGCCAGCAGCCTCGGACAGGGGGGTGAAAAACTGTTTTTT
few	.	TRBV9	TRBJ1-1	CASSVGGTEAFF	TGTGCCAGCAGCGTAGGGGGTACTGAAGCTTTCTTT
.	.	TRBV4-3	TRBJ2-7	CASSPGPGPYEQYF	TGCGCCAGCAGCCCCGGGCCAGGTCCCTACGAGCAGTACTTC
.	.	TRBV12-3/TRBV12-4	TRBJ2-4	CASSFPGQAKNIQYF	TGTGCCAGCAGTTTCCCGGGACAAGCCAAAAACATTCAGTACTTC
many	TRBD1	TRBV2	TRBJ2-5	CASSETGGRSGTQYF	TGTGCCAGCAGCGAAACAGGGGGCAGATCGGGGACCCAGTACTTC
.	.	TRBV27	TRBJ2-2	CASSPRQDYTGELFF	TGTGCCAGCAGTCCCCGACAGGACTACACCGGGGAGCTGTTTTTT
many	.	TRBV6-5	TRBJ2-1	CASSYRFYNEQFF	TGTGCCAGCAGTTACCGGTTTTACAATGAGCAGTTCTTC
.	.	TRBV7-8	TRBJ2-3	CASSWPAPRTDTQYF	TGTGCCAGCAGCTGGCCAGCCCCTCGCACAGATACGCAGTATTTT
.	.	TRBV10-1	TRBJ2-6	CASSVLGPSGANVLTF	TGCGCCAGCTCCGTACTTGGACCCTCTGGGGCCAACGTCCTGACTTTC
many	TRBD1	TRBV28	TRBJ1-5	CASSPWTGGERPQHF	TGTGCCAGCAGTCCTTGGACAGGGGGTGAAAGACCCCAGCATTTT
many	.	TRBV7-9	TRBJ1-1	CASSLSGGYVAEAFF	TGTGCCAGCAGCTTATCGGGGGGGTACGTCGCTGAAGCTTTCTTT